This is a list of T cell receptor beta chains from one sample in a study of CD8+CD57+ T cells in acquired aplastic anemia. Via MiXCR, TCRdb re-called the reads, giving one row per CDR3 protein. This table has approximately 200,000 distinct CDR3 sequences, around 65% appearing once. The sequenced material came from sorted CD4+, CD8+, or CD8+CD57+ T cells (not recorded which) from PBMCs. Receptors were obtained from a human donor with severe aplastic anemia or a healthy control (not recorded which). The CDR3 runs from the conserved cysteine through the conserved F or W.

>TRBV24-1|13
CATSEGAQETQYF
>TRBV19|13
CASSFPGNYGYTF
>TRBV7-2|17
CASSLTFTGTRTDTQYF
>TRBV7-2|15
CASSLAGYSNQPQHF
>TRBV20-1|14
CSASSGTEAGEQYF
>TRBV7-9|14
CASSLTGGTHSYTF
>TRBV15|16
CATSRDLRHVPYEQYF
>TRBV20-1|15
CSAKPMTGGARGYTF
>TRBV19|16
CASSISRLAGFETQYF
>TRBV5-1|14
CSSSLSRGNTEAFF